This T cell receptor (beta chain) is from a study of T cells expressing NK-cell markers. Across the whole study: Repertoire data for TCR beta were derived from sorted T cells (CD3+CD56+NKG2C+, CD3+CD56+NKG2C- and CD3+CD56-NKG2C+). Study-wide findings and caveats: More than five of the donors carried dominant NKG2C+ clonotypes that took up roughly 1.0-7.0% of their CD8+ T cells.

This CDR3 contains 17 residues. TCRdb re-called the 5' RACE reads, yielding one record per CDR3 amino acid sequence without DNA. The sample data list 250,000 to 300,000 distinct CDR3 sequences. Turning to this clonotype: Its antigen is currently unknown.

The chain employs TRBV12-3 or TRBV12-4 and TRBJ1-5; TCRdb calls TRBD1, which cannot be checked without DNA. The sequence derives from a woman aged 18-69 years in good health. Material for sequencing was blood T cells: a sorted CD56 or NKG2C T cell subset, CD4+ or CD8+ T cells, or bulk PBMC T cells (not recorded which). Here the CDR3 reads CASTLQRTGLGKEPQHF.